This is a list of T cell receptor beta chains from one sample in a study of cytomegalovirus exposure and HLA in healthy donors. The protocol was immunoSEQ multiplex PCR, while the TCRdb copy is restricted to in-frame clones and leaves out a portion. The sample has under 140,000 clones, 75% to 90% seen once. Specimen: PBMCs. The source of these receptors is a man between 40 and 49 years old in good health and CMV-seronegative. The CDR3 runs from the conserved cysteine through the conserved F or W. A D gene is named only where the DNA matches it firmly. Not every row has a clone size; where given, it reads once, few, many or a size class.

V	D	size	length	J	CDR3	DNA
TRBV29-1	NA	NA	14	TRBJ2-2	CSVLPGDLSGELFF	TGCAGCGTTTTACCCGGGGATTTATCCGGGGAGCTGTTTTTT
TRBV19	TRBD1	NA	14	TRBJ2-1	CASRDRAYYNEQFF	TGTGCCAGTAGGGACAGGGCATACTACAATGAGCAGTTCTTC
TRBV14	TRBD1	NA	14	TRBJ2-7	CASSLDRGSYEQYF	TGTGCCAGCAGCCTGGACAGGGGGTCCTACGAGCAGTACTTC
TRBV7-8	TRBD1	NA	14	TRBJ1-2	CASSLSQGLFGYTF	TGTGCCAGCAGCTTATCACAGGGGTTATTTGGCTACACCTTC
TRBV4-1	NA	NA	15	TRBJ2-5	CASSQVFPGSETQYF	TGCGCCAGCAGCCAAGTTTTCCCAGGGTCAGAGACCCAGTACTTC
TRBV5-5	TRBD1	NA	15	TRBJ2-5	CASSLGQPGEETQYF	TGTGCCAGCAGCCTGGGACAGCCGGGTGAGGAGACCCAGTACTTC
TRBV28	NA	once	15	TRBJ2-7	CASSVETVYSYEQYF	TGTGCCAGCAGTGTAGAGACAGTTTACTCCTACGAGCAGTACTTC
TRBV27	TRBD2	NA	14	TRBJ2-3	CASSLGRGGRRQYF	TGTGCCAGCAGTTTGGGGCGGGGGGGCCGAAGGCAGTATTTT
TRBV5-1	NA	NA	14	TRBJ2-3	CASSLPQDTDTQYF	TGCGCCAGCAGCTTGCCACAGGACACAGATACGCAGTATTTT
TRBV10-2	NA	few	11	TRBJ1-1	CASRVNTEAFF	TGCGCCAGCCGAGTGAACACTGAAGCTTTCTTT
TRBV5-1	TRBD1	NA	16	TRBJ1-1	CASSLVQGGRDTEAFF	TGCGCCAGCAGCTTGGTGCAGGGGGGAAGGGACACTGAAGCTTTCTTT
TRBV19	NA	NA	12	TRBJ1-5	CASRTSNQPQHF	TGTGCCAGTAGGACATCTAATCAGCCCCAGCATTTT
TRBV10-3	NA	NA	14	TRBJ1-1	CAISESKGPTEAFF	TGTGCCATCAGTGAGTCGAAGGGGCCCACTGAAGCTTTCTTT